The entry that follows covers one T cell receptor beta chain sequence. The V gene's germline CDR1 is SGHTA and CDR2 FQGNSA. Trimming cost V 0 bases and J 0 bases, with 9 bases left between them. This CDR3 contains 16 residues. The sample comes from a study of lymphopenia after photon versus proton radiotherapy. Clones were sequenced by immunoSEQ multiplex PCR, and TCRdb holds only the in-frame ones, with some missing. The table includes roughly 58,000 clones, about nine tenths detected once. The TCR was taken from a man older than 75 with esophageal cancer. J is TRBJ2-4 and V is TRBV7-2, with a weak D call TRBD1 (6 bases). This sample comprised peripheral blood, obtained from a patient treated with proton-based radiotherapy. The CDR3 region has the DNA TGTGCCAGCAGCTTAGCTTCCAGGGGAGCCAAAAACATTCAGTACTTC. This gives the protein CASSLASRGAKNIQYF.